The clone carrying this TCR beta chain appeared a single time. The sample belongs to a study of blood T cell repertoires in COVID-19. TCRdb keeps only in-frame clones here, not all; method: immunoSEQ multiplex PCR. The sample records a few hundred thousand clones, around nine tenths being singletons. Sequenced sample: PBMCs or T cells enriched from blood (not recorded which). The sequence was obtained from a young woman who had recovered from COVID-19.

The CDR3 DNA sequence: TGTGCCAGCAGTCGGGGACAGGGGGCCACCGGGGAGCTGTTTTTT. Translated, it gives CASSRGQGATGELFF. The V gene is TRBV6-1, the J gene TRBJ2-2; 12 bases match TRBD1. CDR1 and CDR2 (germline): MNHNS, SASEGT. The V and J ends lost 5 bases and 4 bases, in that order; junction bases with no gene match: 2. This CDR3 is built from 15 residues.